The present T cell receptor (beta chain) was sequenced within a study of blood T cell repertoires in COVID-19. Study details: PBMCs, B-cell-depleted T cells, or T cells provided the cDNA or gDNA that made up the material.

The assay was immunoSEQ multiplex PCR, and TCRdb's table has in-frame clones only and misses some. The sample yields approximately 240,000 clones, 75% to 95% seen once. The age range of participants was about 18 to 90 years, with residence in about 25 US areas. Participants' reported clinical history set cohort assignment. With 4 bases clipped from V and 2 bases from J, the junction kept 5 bases outside the gene matches. Germline loops: CDR1 MNHEY, CDR2 SMNVEV (reference sequence). CDR3 length equals 17 residues. This TCR was recovered from a woman aged 18-29 years who had recovered from COVID-19. The chain has TRBV27 and TRBJ2-1; 13 nucleotides match TRBD2. Sequencing was done on a sample of PBMCs or T cells enriched from blood (not recorded which). CDR3 residues: CASSSTSGGAAYNEQFF. Here the CDR3 DNA reads TGTGCCAGCAGTTCTACTAGCGGGGGGGCCGCCTACAATGAGCAGTTCTTC.